What follows are 18 T cell receptor beta chains derived from one specimen sequenced in a study of T cell responses to AZD1222 COVID-19 vaccine. Clones were sequenced by immunoSEQ multiplex PCR, and TCRdb holds only the in-frame ones, with some missing. The sample carries some 54,000 clones, 70% to 90% recorded once. The material was peripheral blood, obtained on day 0 of AZD1222 vaccination. The source of these receptors is an adult in good health.

As concerns this clone: At one of its ends the junction is not consistent with the germline gene, which may arise from a read error. The chain couples TRBV7-7 to TRBJ2-3; TRBD2 aligns across 8 bases. Germline CDR1 and CDR2: SSHAT and FNYEAQ (reference sequence). This CDR3 region has 16 residues. The CDR3 sequence: CASSLGSGGSTDTQYF. The CDR3 nucleotides read TGTGCTAGCAGCTTGGGGAGCGGGGGTAGCACAGATACGCAGTATTTT.

The chain couples TRBV6-5 to TRBJ2-5, with D uncertain. Germline CDR1 MNHEY, CDR2 SVGAGI. The CDR3 totals 13 residues. Trimming stripped 4 bases from V and 7 bases from J, with 13 bases between. This CDR3 is CASSSTDLGTQYF. The DNA for the CDR3 is TGTGCCAGCAGTTCGACCGACCTGGGGACCCAGTACTTC.

The chain uses TRBV14 and TRBJ1-6; a possible D gene is TRBD1 (6 bases). Germline V gives CDR1 SGHDN, CDR2 FVKESK. The CDR3 has 16 amino acids. The germline V and J ends were trimmed by 2 bases and 10 bases, with 18 bases remaining between them. CDR3 nucleotides: TGTGCCAGCAGCCAAAACGGGGACCGGAGGGGGTCACCCCTCCACTTT. This translates into CASSQNGDRRGSPLHF.

The rearrangement links TRBV7-9 to TRBJ2-7, with D possibly matching TRBD2 (6 bases). Trimming pared 5 bases from V and 7 bases from J, leaving 15 bases between. Germline values: CDR1 SEHNR, CDR2 FQNEAQ (reference sequence). This CDR3 contains 13 residues. This chain's CDR3 is CASSPTGAGEQYF. DNA for the CDR3: TGTGCCAGCAGCCCTACCGGGGCGGGGGAGCAGTACTTC.

The chain employs TRBV6-5 and TRBJ1-3; 7 bases agree with TRBD1. V lost 8 bases, J lost 5 bases, and 12 bases stayed unmatched. The germline CDR1 and CDR2 sequences are MNHEY and SVGAGI. CDR3 size: 15 residues. The DNA for the CDR3 is TGTGCCAGCTTCCCCACCGCGGGACAGAGAAACACCATATATTTT. Amino acid sequence: CASFPTAGQRNTIYF.

This clone was seen a few times. V is TRBV11-2 and J is TRBJ1-3; tentatively, D is TRBD1 (6 bases). The CDR3 contains 14 residues. Germline V CDR1 and CDR2: SGHAT, FQNNGV. V was pared by 5 bases and J by 4 bases, with 12 bases between. The CDR3 sequence: CASSTSGTGNTIYF. As DNA, the CDR3 is TGTGCCAGCAGCACCTCAGGGACAGGAAACACCATATATTTT.

This clone was counted a few times. The chain carries TRBV2 and TRBJ1-2; weak D call: TRBD1 (6 bases). This CDR3 contains 13 residues. In germline, CDR1 is SNHLY, CDR2 FYNNEI. Between the trimmed V and J ends, which lost 8 bases and 0 bases, there was a span of 10 bases. The CDR3 is CASDDRTNYGYTF. CDR3 coding DNA: TGTGCCAGCGACGACAGGACTAACTATGGCTACACCTTC.

CDR3 bases: TGTGCCAGCTGGACAGGAGGCTATGGCTACACCTTC. Residues: CASWTGGYGYTF. The chain couples TRBV28 to TRBJ1-2, with TRBD1 identical over 7 bases. CDR1 and CDR2 (germline): MDHEN, SYDVKM. V trimming: 8 bases; J trimming: 4 bases; junction bases outside the gene matches: 4. The CDR3 loop spans 12 amino acids.

The chain links TRBV7-9 to TRBJ2-5; 7 bases agree with TRBD2. The CDR3 extends over 15 amino acids. Germline assignment: CDR1 SEHNR and CDR2 FQNEAQ (reference sequence). V lost 5 bases and J lost 1; bases outside the gene matches: 7. CDR3 in amino acids: CASSPRASGQETQYF. The CDR3 nucleotides read TGTGCCAGCAGCCCGAGGGCTAGCGGCCAAGAGACCCAGTACTTC. The whole variable domain, remainder taken from reference TRBV7-9 and TRBJ2-5, is DTGVSQNPRHKITKRGQNVTFRCDPISEHNRLYWYRQTLGQGPEFLTYFQNEAQLEKSRLLSDRFSAERPKGSFSTLEIQRTEQGDSAMYLCASSPRASGQETQYFGPGTRLLVL.

This clone was found a few times. The chain uses TRBV19 and TRBJ1-1; D uncertain. The CDR3 loop spans 16 amino acids. Per the germline V gene, CDR1 is LNHDA and CDR2 is SQIVND (reference sequence). The V gene lost 11 bases and the J gene lost 4 bases, with 26 bases spanning the gap. The CDR3 region has the DNA TGTGCCTCCTCTCCCCTCTATACGGGCGGGAGCACTGAAGCTTTCTTT. As protein: CASSPLYTGGSTEAFF.

This chain uses TRBV21-1 with TRBJ2-7; the DNA was not used to check the table's D call, TRBD2. TRBV21-1 is a pseudogene segment. This CDR3 has 16 residues. In nucleotides, the CDR3 is TGTGCCAGCAGCTACCGACGGGCCAGGACTCTCCACGAGCAGTACTTC. Protein product: CASSYRRARTLHEQYF.

The chain is built from TRBV9 and TRBJ2-2, with a tentative D call TRBD1 (5 bases). Per the germline V gene, CDR1 is SGDLS and CDR2 is YYNGEE. The CDR3 spans 14 residues. V lost 6 bases and J lost 2, with 11 bases in between. This CDR3 reads CASTPTANTGELFF. The DNA of the CDR3 is TGTGCCAGCACTCCGACAGCCAACACCGGGGAGCTGTTTTTT.

The chain has TRBV10-3 and TRBJ1-3; 12 positions agree with TRBD1. The CDR3 consists of 15 residues. Trimming at V came to 10 bases and at J to 2 bases, leaving 6 bases not matched to a gene. The germline V gene has CDR1 ENHRY and CDR2 SYGVKD. CDR3 nucleotides: TGTGCCACCGGGGGGACAGGGGGCACTGGAAACACCATATATTTT. Amino acid sequence: CATGGTGGTGNTIYF.

CDR3 nucleotide sequence: TGTGCCAGCAGCTCGGGACAGGGGTCCTACAATGAGCAGTTCTTC. It translates to CASSSGQGSYNEQFF. The rearrangement uses TRBV7-9 and TRBJ2-1; TRBD1 matches at 10 bases. Germline trimming cut 4 bases from V and 1 base from J; bases unmatched to any gene: 1. Germline values: CDR1 SEHNR, CDR2 FQNEAQ (reference sequence). The CDR3 is 15 residues long. The variable domain in full, completed from reference TRBV7-9 and TRBJ2-1, reads DTGVSQNPRHKITKRGQNVTFRCDPISEHNRLYWYRQTLGQGPEFLTYFQNEAQLEKSRLLSDRFSAERPKGSFSTLEIQRTEQGDSAMYLCASSSGQGSYNEQFFGPGTRLTVL.

This clone was seen only once. V usage is TRBV7-9 and J usage is TRBJ2-1; TRBD1 aligns across 7 bases. V trimming: 5 bases; J trimming: 5 bases; junction bases outside the gene matches: 9. Germline CDR1 is SEHNR and CDR2 is FQNEAQ (reference sequence). The CDR3 is 15 amino acids. DNA for the CDR3: TGTGCCAGCAGCCCCACGGGGACAGTTAACAATGAGCAGTTCTTC. Translation gives CASSPTGTVNNEQFF.

The CDR3 nucleotides are TGTGCCACCAGTCGGGGGCGGGGGGGCCATTCGAGCACAGATACGCAGTATTTT. Its translation is CATSRGRGGHSSTDTQYF. The rearrangement uses TRBV15 and TRBJ2-3; TRBD2 matches 9 bases. The CDR3 is made up of 18 amino acids. Losses at the gene ends were 6 bases for V and 0 bases for J; bases not matched to a gene: 13. The germline CDR1 and CDR2 sequences are LNHNV and YYDKDF (reference sequence).

This chain connects TRBV7-2 to TRBJ2-7; TRBD2 is a possible D gene (5 bases). V gave up 3 bases and J gave up 2 bases, with 11 bases separating them. Germline V gene sequence: CDR1 SGHTA, CDR2 FQGNSA. CDR3 length equals 14 residues. CDR3 bases: TGTGCCAGCAGCTTCGCCCCAGCGGCCTACGAGCAGTACTTC. Its protein product is CASSFAPAAYEQYF.

The gene calls are TRBV21-1 and TRBJ1-1; the D segment call TRBD1 is taken from the table without a DNA check. TRBV21-1 is termed a pseudogene. The CDR3 contains 17 residues. DNA for the CDR3: TGTGCCAGCAGCAAAGATAGGACAGGGAGGTCGGACACTGAAGCTTTCTTT. It translates to CASSKDRTGRSDTEAFF.